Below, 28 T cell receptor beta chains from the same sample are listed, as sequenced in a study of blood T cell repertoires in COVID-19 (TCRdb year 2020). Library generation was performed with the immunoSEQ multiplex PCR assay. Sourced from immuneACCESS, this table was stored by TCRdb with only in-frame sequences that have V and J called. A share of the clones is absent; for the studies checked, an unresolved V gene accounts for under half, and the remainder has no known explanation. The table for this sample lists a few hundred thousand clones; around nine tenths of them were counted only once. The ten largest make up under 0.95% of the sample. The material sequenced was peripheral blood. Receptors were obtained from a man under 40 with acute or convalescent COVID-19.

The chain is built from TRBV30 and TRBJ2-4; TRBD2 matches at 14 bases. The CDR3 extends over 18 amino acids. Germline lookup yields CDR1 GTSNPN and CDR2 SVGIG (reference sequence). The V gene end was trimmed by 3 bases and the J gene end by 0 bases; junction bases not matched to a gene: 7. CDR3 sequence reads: CAWRGGLAGGLAKNIQYF. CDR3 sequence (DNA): TGTGCCTGGAGGGGAGGACTAGCGGGGGGACTAGCCAAAAACATTCAGTACTTC.

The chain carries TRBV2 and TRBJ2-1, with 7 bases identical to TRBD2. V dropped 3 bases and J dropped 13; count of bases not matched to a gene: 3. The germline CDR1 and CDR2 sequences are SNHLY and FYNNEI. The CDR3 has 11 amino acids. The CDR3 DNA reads TGTGCCAGCAGTGATAGCGGGTTTCAGTTCTTC. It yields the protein CASSDSGFQFF.

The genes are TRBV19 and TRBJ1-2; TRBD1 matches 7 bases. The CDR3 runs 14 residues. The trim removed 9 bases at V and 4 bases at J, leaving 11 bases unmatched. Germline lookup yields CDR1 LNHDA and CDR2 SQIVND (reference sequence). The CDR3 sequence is CASLSTGAFYGYTF. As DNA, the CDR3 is TGTGCCAGCCTCTCCACAGGGGCGTTCTATGGCTACACCTTC.

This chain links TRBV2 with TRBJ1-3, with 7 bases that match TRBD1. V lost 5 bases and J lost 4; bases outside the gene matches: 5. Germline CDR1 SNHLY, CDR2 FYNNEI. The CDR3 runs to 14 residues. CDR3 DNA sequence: TGTGCCAGCAGTCAAGGGGGCGCCGGAAACACCATATATTTT. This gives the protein CASSQGGAGNTIYF.

The CDR3, as DNA: TGTGCCAGCAGCGTCCCGGGCAGGGTGAGGAACGAGCAGTACTTC. Protein: CASSVPGRVRNEQYF. V gene TRBV3-1 (or the pseudogene TRBV3-2) combines with J gene TRBJ2-7; possibly TRBD1 for D (5 bases). CDR1 and CDR2 (germline): LGHDT, YNNKEL (reference sequence). V lost 5 bases and J 5 bases, leaving 19 bases between the germline ends. The CDR3 runs to 15 residues.

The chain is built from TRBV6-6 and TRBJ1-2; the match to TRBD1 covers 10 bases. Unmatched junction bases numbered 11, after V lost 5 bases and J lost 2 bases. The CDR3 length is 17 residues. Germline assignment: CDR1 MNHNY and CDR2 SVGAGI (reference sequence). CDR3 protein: CASSPPKDRGSNYGYTF. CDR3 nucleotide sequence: TGTGCCAGCAGTCCCCCAAAGGACAGGGGGTCGAACTATGGCTACACCTTC.

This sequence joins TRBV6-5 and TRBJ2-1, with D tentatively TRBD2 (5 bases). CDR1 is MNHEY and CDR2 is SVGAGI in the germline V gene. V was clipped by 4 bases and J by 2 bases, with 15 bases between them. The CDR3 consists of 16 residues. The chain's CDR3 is CASSSPTSGAYNEQFF. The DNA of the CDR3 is TGTGCCAGCAGTTCCCCCACCAGCGGCGCCTACAATGAGCAGTTCTTC.

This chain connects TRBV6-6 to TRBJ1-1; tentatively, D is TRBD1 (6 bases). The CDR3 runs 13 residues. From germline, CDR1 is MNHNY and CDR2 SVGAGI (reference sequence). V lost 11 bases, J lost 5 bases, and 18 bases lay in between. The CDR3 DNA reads TGTGCCGGAAACAGGGAGAGGGAAACTGAAGCTTTCTTT. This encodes CAGNRERETEAFF.

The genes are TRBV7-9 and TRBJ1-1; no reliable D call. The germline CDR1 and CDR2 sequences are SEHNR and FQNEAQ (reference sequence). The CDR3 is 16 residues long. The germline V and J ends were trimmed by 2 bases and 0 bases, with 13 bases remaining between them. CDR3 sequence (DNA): TGTGCCAGCAGCTTATCGCCGGCGGAAATGAACACTGAAGCTTTCTTT. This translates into CASSLSPAEMNTEAFF.

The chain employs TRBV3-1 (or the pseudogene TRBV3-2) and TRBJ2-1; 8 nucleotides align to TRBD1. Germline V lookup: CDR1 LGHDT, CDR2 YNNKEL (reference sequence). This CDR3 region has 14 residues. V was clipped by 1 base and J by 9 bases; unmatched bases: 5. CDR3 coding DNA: TGTGCCAGCAGCCAAGGGTGGGACAGGTCTGAGCAGTTCTTC. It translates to CASSQGWDRSEQFF.

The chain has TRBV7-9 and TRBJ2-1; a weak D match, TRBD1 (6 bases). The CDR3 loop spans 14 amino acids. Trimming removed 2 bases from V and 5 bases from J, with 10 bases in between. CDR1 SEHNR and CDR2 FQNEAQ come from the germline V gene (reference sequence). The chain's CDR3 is CASSLQGIHNEQFF. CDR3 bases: TGTGCCAGCAGCTTACAGGGGATTCACAATGAGCAGTTCTTC.

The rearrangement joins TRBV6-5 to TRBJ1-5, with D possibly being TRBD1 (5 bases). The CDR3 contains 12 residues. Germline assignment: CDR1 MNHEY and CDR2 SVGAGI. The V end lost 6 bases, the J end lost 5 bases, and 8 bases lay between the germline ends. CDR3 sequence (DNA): TGTGCCAGCAGGGCGGGGGATCAGCCCCAGCATTTT. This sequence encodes CASRAGDQPQHF.

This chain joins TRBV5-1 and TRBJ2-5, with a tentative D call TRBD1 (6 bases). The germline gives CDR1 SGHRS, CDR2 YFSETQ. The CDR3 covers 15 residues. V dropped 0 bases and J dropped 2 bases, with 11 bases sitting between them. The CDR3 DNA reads TGCGCCAGCAGCTTGGGATTGACAGGTCAAGAGACCCAGTACTTC. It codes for CASSLGLTGQETQYF.

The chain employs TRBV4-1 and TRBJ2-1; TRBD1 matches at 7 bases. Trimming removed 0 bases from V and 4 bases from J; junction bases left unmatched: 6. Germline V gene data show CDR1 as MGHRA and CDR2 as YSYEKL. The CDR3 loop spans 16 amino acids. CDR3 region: CASSQDTGTAYNEQFF. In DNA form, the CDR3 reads TGCGCCAGCAGCCAAGACACCGGGACAGCTTACAATGAGCAGTTCTTC.

CDR3: CASSVLGGLDPREQYF. CDR3 nucleotide sequence: TGTGCCAGCAGCGTATTAGGGGGTTTGGACCCGCGGGAGCAGTACTTC. The chain employs TRBV9 and TRBJ2-7, with D tentatively TRBD1 (6 bases). The germline CDR1 and CDR2 sequences are SGDLS and YYNGEE. This CDR3 has 16 residues. Trimming shortened V by 1 base and J by 7 bases, and 21 bases separated the two germline ends.

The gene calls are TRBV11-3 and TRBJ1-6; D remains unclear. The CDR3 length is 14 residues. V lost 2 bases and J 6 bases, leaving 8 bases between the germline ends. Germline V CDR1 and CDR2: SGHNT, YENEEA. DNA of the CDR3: TGTGCCAGCAGCTTAAATGGAGTTAATTCACCCCTCCACTTT. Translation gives CASSLNGVNSPLHF.

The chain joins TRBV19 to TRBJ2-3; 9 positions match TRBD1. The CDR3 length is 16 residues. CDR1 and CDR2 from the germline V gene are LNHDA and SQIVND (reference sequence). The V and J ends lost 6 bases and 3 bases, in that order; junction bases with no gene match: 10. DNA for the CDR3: TGTGCCAGTAGCCCATTCTTGACAGGGGGGACAGATACGCAGTATTTT. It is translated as CASSPFLTGGTDTQYF. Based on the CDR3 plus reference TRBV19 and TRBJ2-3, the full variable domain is DGGITQSPKYLFRKEGQNVTLSCEQNLNHDAMYWYRQDPGQGLRLIYYSQIVNDFQKGDIAEGYSVSREKKESFPLTVTSAQKNPTAFYLCASSPFLTGGTDTQYFGPGTRLTVL.

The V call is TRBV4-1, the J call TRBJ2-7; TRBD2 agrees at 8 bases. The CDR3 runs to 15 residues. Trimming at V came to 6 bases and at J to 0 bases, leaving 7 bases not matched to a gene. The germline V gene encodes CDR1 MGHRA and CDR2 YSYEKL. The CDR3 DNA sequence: TGCGCCAGCAGGGCTATAGCGGGAAGCTCCTACGAGCAGTACTTC. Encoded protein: CASRAIAGSSYEQYF.

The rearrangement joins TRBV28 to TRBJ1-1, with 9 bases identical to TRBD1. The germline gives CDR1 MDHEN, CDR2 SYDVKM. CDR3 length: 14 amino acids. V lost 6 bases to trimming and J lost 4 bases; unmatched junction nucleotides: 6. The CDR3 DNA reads TGTGCCAGCAGACGGGACAGGGTCCGCACTGAAGCTTTCTTT. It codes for CASRRDRVRTEAFF.

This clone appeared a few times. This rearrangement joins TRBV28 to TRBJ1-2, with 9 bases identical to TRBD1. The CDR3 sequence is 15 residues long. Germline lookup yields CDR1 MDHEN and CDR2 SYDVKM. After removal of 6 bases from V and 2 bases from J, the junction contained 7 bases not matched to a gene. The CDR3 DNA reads TGTGCCAGCAGGCGACAGGGGGGAGAAAACTATGGCTACACCTTC. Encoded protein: CASRRQGGENYGYTF.

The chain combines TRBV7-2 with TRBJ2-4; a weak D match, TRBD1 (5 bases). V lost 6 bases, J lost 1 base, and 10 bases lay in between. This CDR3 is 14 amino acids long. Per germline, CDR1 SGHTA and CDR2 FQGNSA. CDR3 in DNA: TGTGCCAGCAGGGGGCCCCGGGCCAAAAACATTCAGTACTTC. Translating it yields CASRGPRAKNIQYF.

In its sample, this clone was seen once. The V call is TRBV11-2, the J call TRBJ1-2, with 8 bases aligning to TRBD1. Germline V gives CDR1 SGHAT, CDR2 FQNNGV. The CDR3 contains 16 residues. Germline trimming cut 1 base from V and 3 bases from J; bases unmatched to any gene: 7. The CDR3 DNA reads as TGTGCCAGCAGCTTAGGCAGGGGGCGGAATCACTATGGCTACACCTTC. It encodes CASSLGRGRNHYGYTF.

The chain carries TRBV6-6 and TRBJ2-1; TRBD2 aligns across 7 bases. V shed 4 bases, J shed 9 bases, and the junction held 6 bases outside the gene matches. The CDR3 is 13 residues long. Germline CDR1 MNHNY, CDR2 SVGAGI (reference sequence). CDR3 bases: TGTGCCAGCAGTTCGGGGGGAAAAGGTGAGCAGTTCTTC. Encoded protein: CASSSGGKGEQFF.

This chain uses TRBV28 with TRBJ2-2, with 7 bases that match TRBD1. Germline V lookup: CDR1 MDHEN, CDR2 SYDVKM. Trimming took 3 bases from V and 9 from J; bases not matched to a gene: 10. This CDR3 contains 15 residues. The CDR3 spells CASSFPDRARRELFF. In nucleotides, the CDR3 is TGTGCCAGCAGTTTCCCTGACAGGGCCCGCCGGGAGCTGTTTTTT.

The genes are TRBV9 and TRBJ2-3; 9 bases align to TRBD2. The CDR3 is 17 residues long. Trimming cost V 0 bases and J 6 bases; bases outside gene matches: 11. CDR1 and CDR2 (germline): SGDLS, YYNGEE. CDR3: CASSVAVRGGLGDTQYF. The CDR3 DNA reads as TGTGCCAGCAGCGTAGCGGTGCGGGGGGGCCTGGGTGATACGCAGTATTTT. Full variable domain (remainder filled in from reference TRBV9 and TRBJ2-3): DSGVTQTPKHLITATGQRVTLRCSPRSGDLSVYWYQQSLDQGLQFLIQYYNGEERAKGNILERFSAQQFPDLHSELNLSSLELGDSALYFCASSVAVRGGLGDTQYFGPGTRLTVL.

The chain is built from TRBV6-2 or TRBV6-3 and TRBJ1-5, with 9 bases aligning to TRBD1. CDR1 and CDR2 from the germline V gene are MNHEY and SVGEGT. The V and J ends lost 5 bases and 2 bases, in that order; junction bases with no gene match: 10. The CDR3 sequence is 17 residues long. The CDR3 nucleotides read TGTGCCAGCAGTCTCCACAGGGGGCGTAGGGGCAATCAGCCCCAGCATTTT. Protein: CASSLHRGRRGNQPQHF.

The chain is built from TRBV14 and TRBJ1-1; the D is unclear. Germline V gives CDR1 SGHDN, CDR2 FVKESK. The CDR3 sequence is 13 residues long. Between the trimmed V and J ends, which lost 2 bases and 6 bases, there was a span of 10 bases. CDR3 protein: CASSQLAAAEAFF. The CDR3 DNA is TGTGCCAGCAGCCAACTAGCCGCCGCTGAAGCTTTCTTT.

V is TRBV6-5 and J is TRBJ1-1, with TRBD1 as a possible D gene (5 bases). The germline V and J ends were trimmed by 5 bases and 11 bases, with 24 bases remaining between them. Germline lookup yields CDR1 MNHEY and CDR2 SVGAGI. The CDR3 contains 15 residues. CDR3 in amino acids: CASSPLNRLQVGAFF. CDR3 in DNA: TGTGCCAGCAGTCCCCTTAACAGGCTCCAAGTTGGCGCTTTCTTT.